This TCR beta chain was found in a study of human T cells and chemical hapten exposure. This clonotype was seen at least ten times. Time point in this sample: patch test 3, about 24 weeks after DPC sensitization. Regarding treatment: therapeutic diphenylcyclopropenone sensitization with weekly scalp DPC. From whole blood left unfractionated, total RNA was extracted. The CDR3 consists of 16 residues. The ends were cut back, 0 bases at V and 3 bases at J, with 12 bases in the middle. Germline V gives CDR1 SGDLS, CDR2 YYNGEE. Each CDR3 protein gets one entry after TCRdb re-called the RACE reads with MiXCR. This sample yields approximately 41,000 distinct CDR3 sequences, of which 8% to 9.5% are seen a single time; roughly 27% belongs to the top ten.

The rearrangement uses TRBV9 and TRBJ2-2, with a weak D call TRBD2 (6 bases). The sample consisted of whole blood, taken in connection with sensitization to the hapten diphenylcyclopropenone (DPC). This clonotype was sampled from a man over 45 with alopecia areata. Some clones in this sample may be carry-over from other donors' samples. The CDR3 coding sequence is TGTGCCAGCAGCGTAGGGCCTGCGGGGTACACCGGGGAGCTGTTTTTT. Translation: CASSVGPAGYTGELFF.